These T cell receptor beta chains were read from a single sample in a study of radiotherapy plus CTLA-4 blockade in lung cancer. Using immunoSEQ multiplex PCR, the repertoire was profiled, and TCRdb retains in-frame clones only, with some absent. The sample gives around 110,000 clones, about 90% of which show up once; 5.5% to 8% is in the top ten. The sample was peripheral blood, taken from a patient treated with radiotherapy plus ipilimumab. The receptors originated from a human donor with non-small cell lung cancer that progressed on radiotherapy plus ipilimumab. The CDR3 runs from the conserved cysteine through the conserved F or W. D genes are given only for firm matches. Clone size is shown for a subset of rows, as once, few, many or a class of expanded clone.

NA	TRBV10-2	NA	TRBJ1-5	TGCGCCAGCAGTGAGGGGGATCAGCCCCAGCATTTT	CASSEGDQPQHF
TRBD1	TRBV7-9	NA	TRBJ1-4	TGTGCCAGCAGCTGGACAGGGGGCGCATCGGCTAATGAAAAACTGTTTTTT	CASSWTGGASANEKLFF
NA	TRBV2	NA	TRBJ2-5	TGTGCCAGCAGTGAGGGCGGCGCTGGGGTAGAGACCCAGTACTTC	CASSEGGAGVETQYF
TRBD2	TRBV4-2	NA	TRBJ2-4	TGTGCCAGCAGCCAAGAGACTAGCGGGAGGGCTCTGCGGTACTTC	CASSQETSGRALRYF
NA	TRBV6-5	NA	TRBJ1-1	TGTGCCAGCAGTTACGGGACCTCCTCCGAAGGAGCTTTCTTT	CASSYGTSSEGAFF
TRBD2	TRBV9	NA	TRBJ2-2	TGTGCCAGCAGCCCGTTGAGTAGCGGGGTTACCGGGGAGCTGTTTTTT	CASSPLSSGVTGELFF
TRBD1	TRBV10-3	once	TRBJ1-4	TGTGCCAGCAGCACCGGGACAGGGGGCGTAAATGAAAAACTGTTTTTT	CASSTGTGGVNEKLFF
TRBD2	TRBV19	few	TRBJ2-7	TGTGCCAGTAGTAGGGCGGGACTAGCGTTCGAGCAGTACTTC	CASSRAGLAFEQYF
TRBD1	TRBV27	NA	TRBJ1-2	TGTGCCAGCAGTTGGGGACAGGTCGGGTATGGCTACACCTTC	CASSWGQVGYGYTF
NA	TRBV30	NA	TRBJ1-2	TGTGCCTGGCGGGATACACATCTGTTTTCTGGCTACACCTTC	CAWRDTHLFSGYTF
TRBD2	TRBV10-3	NA	TRBJ2-5	TGTGCCATCAGTGAGTCAACTAGCGGCCAGAAGACCCAGTACTTC	CAISESTSGQKTQYF
NA	TRBV6-1	NA	TRBJ2-3	TGTGCCAGTGCTGGACAGATCACAGATACGCAGTATTTT	CASAGQITDTQYF
NA	TRBV6-5	NA	TRBJ2-7	TGTGCCAGCAGTTACTCGGCTAGCGAGCACTACGAGCAGTACTTC	CASSYSASEHYEQYF
NA	TRBV4-1	NA	TRBJ2-1	TGCGCCAGCAGCCAAGATCGAGGGGGACCCTACAATGAGCAGTTCTTC	CASSQDRGGPYNEQFF
TRBD1	TRBV29-1	NA	TRBJ2-6	TGCAGCGCCACGTCCCGGGACAGCCTTGTCCTGACTTTC	CSATSRDSLVLTF
NA	TRBV27	NA	TRBJ2-1	TGTGCCAGCAGGAAGAGCGGCTCCTACAATGAGCAGTTCTTC	CASRKSGSYNEQFF
NA	TRBV19	NA	TRBJ1-1	TGTGCCAGTAGTATAGGAGGGGCAGGGGTGTACACTGAAGCTTTCTTT	CASSIGGAGVYTEAFF
TRBD2	TRBV11-2	NA	TRBJ2-3	TGTGCCAGCAGCCCGGCTCTAGCGGGAGTTTCAGATACGCAGTATTTT	CASSPALAGVSDTQYF
TRBD2	TRBV2	NA	TRBJ2-7	TGTGCCAGCAGTTTCACTAGCGGTATCTCCTACGAGCAGTACTTC	CASSFTSGISYEQYF
TRBD2	TRBV11-3	NA	TRBJ2-1	TGTGCCAGCAGCTTAGTTTTGGCTAGCGGGAACAATGAGCAGTTCTTC	CASSLVLASGNNEQFF
NA	TRBV15	NA	TRBJ1-1	TGTGCCACCAGCAGAGATCGGGGGTTAGGGGAAGCTTTCTTT	CATSRDRGLGEAFF